This T cell receptor beta chain was documented in a study of blood T cell repertoires in COVID-19 (TCRdb year 2020). Regarding the complete study: Samples from collaborators originated in the United States, Italy and Spain and spanned both the acute and convalescent phases of COVID-19. A freely available public database, intended as a resource for researchers studying the immune response to SARS-CoV-2, is where the repertoires were released. A de-identified subject ID, COVID-19 status, age in years and sex were almost always included in the sample metadata. Where available, HLA class I and class II types were taken from metadata supplied by the sample provider and were not determined by assay-based typing. The prospective study material was composed of cDNA or gDNA derived from T cells, B-cell-depleted T cells, or PBMCs. Subjects who had been exposed to COVID-19, were actively infected with it, or had recovered from it provided the deeply sampled blood TCRbeta repertoires that made up the dataset. The samples were drawn from the first 160 participants of the ongoing ImmuneRACE study and from roughly 1,300 subjects provided by 6 global collaborators. Study-level results and caveats: How much clinical and demographic metadata was included differed by source and by participant, and the metadata was provided uncurated.

In the prospective study, participants were about 18 to 100 years old, resided in about 25 geographic areas of the United States, and were enrolled through a virtual design. In the prospective study, cohorts were assigned on the basis of participant-reported clinical history obtained from a screening survey and a study questionnaire. For ImmuneRACE Cohort 3, a participant was defined as recovered based on two consecutive negative NP/OP PCR tests, clearance by a healthcare professional, or resolution of symptoms. In the prospective study, whole blood, serum and a nasopharyngeal or oropharyngeal swab were collected from each participant by mobile phlebotomists. Additional blood draws and questionnaires over an approximately two-month period could optionally be provided by prospective study participants. Before DNA extraction, prospective study blood samples were shipped either frozen or at room temperature.

The immunoSEQ Assay, a bias-controlled multiplex PCR, was used to amplify TCRbeta CDR3 regions from genomic DNA. The published analysis was carried out like this. The number of nucleated cells in each sample was estimated by amplification of reference gene primers within the assay. To quantify the absolute abundance of each unique TCRbeta CDR3 rearrangement, sequence reads were collapsed and filtered. For each sample, productive Simpson clonality was calculated as the square root of Simpson's diversity index over productive rearrangements. Sourced from immuneACCESS, this table was stored by TCRdb with only in-frame sequences that have V and J called. A share of the clones is absent; for the studies checked, an unresolved V gene accounts for under half, and the remainder has no known explanation. The V and J calls and clone size were taken over from that table, and D and trimming were inferred from the DNA. Across this sample there are roughly 280,000 clones, with over 75% seen only once. Around 2% of the sample goes to the ten largest clones.

CDR1 and CDR2, looked up from the germline V gene (reference sequence), are LNHDA and SQIVND. V lost 5 bases and J lost 7 bases, and the count of bases not matched to a germline gene is 5. From the cysteine through the phenylalanine, the CDR3 covers 15 amino acids. The entry retains the CDR3 DNA only, 45 bases that are in frame from base 1. About this clone: Its binding antigen is unknown. No qualities accompany the bases; no much larger clone lies one base away.

The chain couples TRBV19 to TRBJ1-6; TRBD1 matches 10 bases in the middle. The sample taken for sequencing was PBMCs or T cells enriched from blood (not recorded which). The TCR comes from a woman aged 18-29 years who had recovered from COVID-19. DNA sequence: TGTGCCAGTAGTGACAGGGGGCTGCGGAATTCACCCCTCCACTTT. This translates into CASSDRGLRNSPLHF.